Detailed here is one TCR beta chain. Germline lookup yields CDR1 MGHRA and CDR2 YSYEKL. The CDR3 has 15 residues. With 4 bases clipped from V and 2 bases from J, the junction kept 7 bases outside the gene matches. The source of the sample is a study of shared clonotypes between healthy human individuals. Each PCR replicate from the sorted subsets contained 150 to 200 ng DNA, which is about 30,000 T cell genomes. TCRdb's table, derived via immunoSEQ multiplex PCR, lists solely in-frame clones and lacks some. The data contain 2 million to 2.5 million clones, 80% to 95% of them singletons. This receptor was taken from a man aged 18 to 35 in good health. Some clones in this sample may be carry-over from other donors' samples. What was sequenced was naive CD4+ T cells from PBMCs. Sample subset: CD45RA+ positively selected. The chain carries TRBV4-1 and TRBJ2-5; TRBD2 aligns across 7 bases. The CDR3 region has the DNA TGCGCCAGCAGCCCAACACTAGCGAATCAAGAGACCCAGTACTTC. Translation gives CASSPTLANQETQYF.